This T cell receptor beta chain is from a study of T cell responses to AZD1222 COVID-19 vaccine. Only in-frame clones appear in the TCRdb table, and some are missing; sequencing was by immunoSEQ multiplex PCR. This sample has 100,000 to 150,000 clones; roughly 93% occur once, and the top ten carry under 1.2%. CDR3 size: 17 residues. Germline V CDR1 and CDR2: SGHRS, YFSETQ. Trimming cost V 3 bases and J 4 bases; bases outside gene matches: 13. The source of this sequence is an adult who received the AZD1222 COVID-19 vaccine. The material sequenced was peripheral blood, taken 28 days after the second AZD1222 dose. The chain has TRBV5-1 and TRBJ2-3, with TRBD1 matching over 8 bases. CDR3 in DNA: TGCGCCAGCAGCTCCTATTCAAGGACAGGGAAGGCAGATACGCAGTATTTT. It specifies CASSSYSRTGKADTQYF.